This T cell receptor beta chain was sequenced during a study of OX40 agonist ivuxolimab in advanced cancers. The V and J ends lost 2 bases and 10 bases, in that order; junction bases with no gene match: 7. The CDR3 totals 15 residues. The germline V gene has CDR1 MDHEN and CDR2 SYDVKM. Samples were taken at baseline and on day 1 of cycles 4 and 7. General study findings and limits: Clonal expansion in partial responders at 0.1-3.0 mg/kg ranked among the lowest. Low normalized T-cell clonal expansion was additionally recorded for some nonresponders.

This table comes from immunoSEQ multiplex PCR, and its TCRdb copy is limited to in-frame clones, with some not included. The sample includes 36,000 or so clones, less than 90% of them seen just once. Comments on this clone: The antigen remains unidentified.

The material was CD4+ or CD8+ T cells sorted from blood, obtained in a trial of the OX40 agonist ivuxolimab. V gene TRBV28 combines with J gene TRBJ1-6; 8 nucleotides align to TRBD1. The sequence derives from an adult with an advanced solid tumor such as melanoma, head and neck, liver or kidney cancer. The CDR3 sequence: CASSLAGTGRSPLHF. CDR3 bases: TGTGCCAGCAGTTTAGCCGGGACAGGCAGGTCACCCCTCCACTTT.